The 29 T cell receptor beta chains below all came from one sample that was sequenced in a study of blood T cell repertoires in COVID-19. TCRdb keeps only in-frame clones here, not all; method: immunoSEQ multiplex PCR. Of approximately 270,000 clones in the sample, just under 90% were seen once. The sequenced sample consisted of PBMCs or T cells enriched from blood (not recorded which). Receptors originate from a woman aged 60 to 75 who had recovered from COVID-19.

This rearrangement joins TRBV24-1 to TRBJ1-2; no reliable D call. Trimming shortened V by 1 base and J by 8 bases, and 16 bases separated the two germline ends. The CDR3 is made up of 15 amino acids. Germline V gene sequence: CDR1 KGHDR, CDR2 SFDVKD. CDR3 nucleotides: TGTGCCACCAGTGATTTAGCGACGGGAAAGGAAGGCTACACCTTC. Amino acid sequence: CATSDLATGKEGYTF.

The rearrangement links TRBV6-1 to TRBJ1-6; TRBD1 matches at 7 bases. The CDR3 totals 18 residues. Trimming removed 4 bases from V and 0 bases from J; junction bases left unmatched: 9. The germline CDR1 and CDR2 sequences are MNHNS and SASEGT. This chain's CDR3 is CASSGRQGENSYNSPLHF. CDR3 DNA: TGTGCCAGCAGTGGGAGACAGGGAGAGAACTCCTATAATTCACCCCTCCACTTT.

The J gene is TRBJ1-6, the V gene TRBV5-1; the match to TRBD1 covers 9 bases. CDR1 SGHRS and CDR2 YFSETQ come from the germline V gene. This CDR3 spans 15 amino acids. With 7 bases clipped from V and 7 bases from J, the junction kept 9 bases outside the gene matches. The CDR3 reads CASGSGTGSNSPLHF. The CDR3 DNA sequence: TGCGCCAGCGGATCCGGGACAGGGTCCAATTCACCCCTCCACTTT.

The chain recombines TRBV7-3 with TRBJ2-1, with a weak D call TRBD1 (5 bases). The germline gives CDR1 SGHTA, CDR2 FQGTGA. This CDR3 comprises 15 residues. The V gene lost 5 bases and the J gene lost 0 bases, with 11 bases spanning the gap. CDR3 sequence reads: CASSPGWSSYNEQFF. Here the CDR3 DNA reads TGTGCCAGCAGCCCAGGGTGGAGCTCCTACAATGAGCAGTTCTTC.

This rearrangement joins TRBV9 to TRBJ2-3, with D maybe TRBD2 (6 bases). Trimming left V 3 bases short and J 7 bases short, with 18 bases between. The CDR3 has 15 residues. Germline loops: CDR1 SGDLS, CDR2 YYNGEE. CDR3 in DNA: TGTGCCAGCAGCGGAGGGACTGCCTCCGTATATACGCAGTATTTT. Amino acid sequence: CASSGGTASVYTQYF.

V is TRBV5-1 and J is TRBJ1-2; D may be TRBD1 (5 bases). Trimming took 0 bases from V and 8 from J, leaving 17 bases between them. Germline CDR1 is SGHRS and CDR2 is YFSETQ. CDR3 size: 15 residues. The CDR3 reads CASSLAGTKDGGYTF. The CDR3, as DNA: TGCGCCAGCAGCTTGGCCGGGACTAAGGACGGGGGCTACACCTTC. Combining the CDR3 with reference TRBV5-1 and TRBJ1-2 gives the whole variable domain KAGVTQTPRYLIKTRGQQVTLSCSPISGHRSVSWYQQTPGQGLQFLFEYFSETQRNKGNFPGRFSGRQFSNSRSEMNVSTLELGDSALYLCASSLAGTKDGGYTFGSGTRLTVV.

This chain links TRBV27 with TRBJ1-2, with 8 bases identical to TRBD1. The CDR3 has 15 amino acids. Germline CDR1 and CDR2: MNHEY and SMNVEV (reference sequence). Unmatched junction bases numbered 6, after V lost 3 bases and J lost 3 bases. The CDR3 coding sequence is TGTGCCAGCAGTTTGATCCAGGGGGCACACTATGGCTACACCTTC. This translates into CASSLIQGAHYGYTF.

J is TRBJ2-1 and V is TRBV7-9, with 12 bases that match TRBD2. The CDR3 contains 15 residues. The ends lost 5 bases at V and 6 bases at J; junction bases unmatched: 5. The germline gives CDR1 SEHNR, CDR2 FQNEAQ (reference sequence). The CDR3 sequence: CASSAGLAGFNEQFF. For the CDR3, the DNA is TGTGCCAGCAGCGCGGGACTAGCGGGCTTCAATGAGCAGTTCTTC. The full variable domain, with the rest looked up from reference TRBV7-9 and TRBJ2-1, is DTGVSQNPRHKITKRGQNVTFRCDPISEHNRLYWYRQTLGQGPEFLTYFQNEAQLEKSRLLSDRFSAERPKGSFSTLEIQRTEQGDSAMYLCASSAGLAGFNEQFFGPGTRLTVL.

The chain joins TRBV3-1 (or the pseudogene TRBV3-2) to TRBJ2-3, with 10 bases identical to TRBD2. The CDR3 covers 14 residues. The J segment lost 0 bases and the V segment lost 7 bases, leaving 1 base of the junction unmatched. Germline V lookup: CDR1 LGHDT, CDR2 YNNKEL (reference sequence). CDR3 sequence reads: CASKGLASTDTQYF. DNA of the CDR3: TGTGCCAGCAAGGGACTAGCGAGCACAGATACGCAGTATTTT.

The chain joins TRBV5-1 to TRBJ2-5, with 8 positions matching TRBD1. The junction had 7 bases not matched to a gene; V was cut back by 4 bases and J by 5 bases. Germline loops: CDR1 SGHRS, CDR2 YFSETQ. There are 14 residues in the CDR3. The CDR3 DNA is TGCGCCAGCAGCCCAGGACAGGGAAGCGAGACCCAGTACTTC. It translates to CASSPGQGSETQYF.

The chain combines TRBV28 with TRBJ2-2; 14 positions match TRBD2. This CDR3 contains 17 residues. V was clipped by 5 bases and J by 5 bases; unmatched bases: 7. The V gene's germline CDR1 is MDHEN and CDR2 SYDVKM. CDR3 region: CASSPRLAGGITGELFF. CDR3 bases: TGTGCCAGCAGTCCACGACTAGCGGGAGGGATTACCGGGGAGCTGTTTTTT.

This chain links TRBV28 with TRBJ2-7; a possible D gene is TRBD2 (6 bases). The CDR3 has 13 residues. CDR1 and CDR2 (germline): MDHEN, SYDVKM. V was trimmed by 8 bases and J by 3 bases, leaving 14 bases between them. DNA for the CDR3: TGTGCCAGCGAAGGCGGGGATCGCTACGAGCAGTACTTC. Amino acid sequence: CASEGGDRYEQYF.

This chain uses TRBV2 with TRBJ1-3; the match to TRBD1 covers 9 bases. The CDR3 runs to 15 residues. In germline, CDR1 is SNHLY, CDR2 FYNNEI. J lost 8 bases, V lost 5 bases, and 10 bases had no gene match. CDR3: CASSIGQGTGDTIYF. The CDR3 DNA sequence: TGTGCCAGCAGTATAGGACAGGGGACCGGGGACACCATATATTTT.

The chain couples TRBV29-1 to TRBJ2-2, with 11 bases matching TRBD2. Germline loops: CDR1 SQVTM, CDR2 ANQGSEA. The V gene end was trimmed by 5 bases and the J gene end by 4 bases; junction bases not matched to a gene: 6. There are 15 residues in the CDR3. This CDR3 is CSVLTSGRLTGELFF. CDR3 bases: TGCAGCGTTCTCACTAGCGGGAGACTCACCGGGGAGCTGTTTTTT.

This clone was observed a single time. V and J are TRBV28 and TRBJ1-2, with D uncertain. This CDR3 has 12 amino acids. V shed 10 bases and J shed 4 bases, with 13 bases lying between them. CDR1 MDHEN and CDR2 SYDVKM come from the germline V gene. DNA for the CDR3: TGTGCCACCAACGAGGGATCCTATGGCTACACCTTC. Translated, it gives CATNEGSYGYTF.

The chain carries TRBV9 and TRBJ1-5; 7 nucleotides align to TRBD1. The CDR3 sequence is 14 residues long. J was trimmed by 6 bases and V by 2 bases; bases with no gene match: 5. The germline V gene encodes CDR1 SGDLS and CDR2 YYNGEE. The CDR3 bases are TGTGCCAGCAGCGTCACAGGGGAGGCTCAGCCCCAGCATTTT. Its protein product is CASSVTGEAQPQHF.

The gene calls are TRBV16 and TRBJ1-1, with 7 positions matching TRBD1. CDR1 and CDR2 from the germline V gene are KGHSY and FQNENV. This CDR3 has 13 residues. Trimming removed 7 bases from V and 7 bases from J; junction bases left unmatched: 9. CDR3 sequence: CASTWDRYSEAFF. CDR3 DNA sequence: TGTGCCAGCACCTGGGACAGATATAGTGAAGCTTTCTTT. Full variable domain (missing parts from reference TRBV16 and TRBJ1-1): GEEVAQTPKHLVRGEGQKAKLYCAPIKGHSYVFWYQQVLKNEFKFLISFQNENVFDETGMPKERFSAKCLPNSPCSLEIQATKLEDSAVYFCASTWDRYSEAFFGQGTRLTVV.

The chain has TRBV6-2 or TRBV6-3 and TRBJ1-5, with TRBD1 identical over 7 bases. The CDR3 extends over 14 amino acids. CDR1 and CDR2 (germline): MNHEY, SVGEGT. After removal of 6 bases from V and 6 bases from J, the junction contained 8 bases not matched to a gene. CDR3 protein: CASSPDRVRQPQHF. CDR3 nucleotides: TGTGCCAGCAGCCCAGACAGGGTTCGTCAGCCCCAGCATTTT.

The rearrangement links TRBV19 to TRBJ1-4, with D possibly matching TRBD1 (6 bases). CDR1 is LNHDA and CDR2 is SQIVND in the germline V gene (reference sequence). This CDR3 comprises 15 residues. V was shortened by 4 bases and J by 0 bases, with 9 bases between the two germline ends. The CDR3 DNA is TGTGCCAGTAGTAGGGACACCGCAACTAATGAAAAACTGTTTTTT. Protein product: CASSRDTATNEKLFF.

The chain couples TRBV4-1 to TRBJ1-4; TRBD1 aligns across 8 bases. CDR1 is MGHRA, CDR2 YSYEKL, per germline. The V gene end was trimmed by 1 base and the J gene end by 4 bases; junction bases not matched to a gene: 8. The CDR3 contains 17 residues. CDR3 nucleotides: TGCGCCAGCAGCCAAGCAGGACAGGGACGAGGTAATGAAAAACTGTTTTTT. Translated: CASSQAGQGRGNEKLFF.

The chain uses TRBV28 and TRBJ2-7; 7 bases map to TRBD1. V lost 5 bases to trimming and J lost 3 bases; unmatched junction nucleotides: 7. Germline CDR1 reads MDHEN; CDR2 reads SYDVKM. This CDR3 is 14 amino acids long. The CDR3 loop is CASSLGTDFYEQYF. DNA of the CDR3: TGTGCCAGCAGTCTCGGGACAGATTTCTACGAGCAGTACTTC.

The chain couples TRBV6-5 to TRBJ1-2; TRBD1 matches 9 bases. This CDR3 spans 13 amino acids. V was pared by 5 bases and J by 8 bases, with 6 bases of the junction left unmatched. From germline, CDR1 is MNHEY and CDR2 SVGAGI. The CDR3 DNA follows: TGTGCCAGCAGTCCCAGGACAGGGGTCGGCTACACCTTC. Amino acid sequence: CASSPRTGVGYTF.

The gene calls are TRBV7-3 and TRBJ2-1; 7 bases align to TRBD2. CDR3 size: 18 residues. From germline, CDR1 is SGHTA and CDR2 FQGTGA. V lost 4 bases to trimming and J lost 6 bases; unmatched junction nucleotides: 18. CDR3 protein: CASSSPFQRGVGLNEQFF. In DNA, the CDR3 is TGTGCCAGCAGCTCCCCCTTCCAACGGGGGGTGGGACTCAATGAGCAGTTCTTC.

This clone has only one observation. This chain uses TRBV7-9 with TRBJ2-3, with 12 bases that match TRBD1. CDR3 length: 15 residues. CDR1 is SEHNR, CDR2 FQNEAQ, per germline (reference sequence). V was pared by 6 bases and J by 5 bases, with 6 bases of the junction left unmatched. The CDR3 DNA reads TGTGCCAGCAGTTCGGGACAGGGGGCAGTAGATACGCAGTATTTT. Translation gives CASSSGQGAVDTQYF.

The V gene is TRBV28, the J gene TRBJ2-1; 8 bases agree with TRBD2. With V trimmed by 5 bases and J by 5 bases, 5 bases remained unmatched. This CDR3 contains 14 residues. The germline V gene has CDR1 MDHEN and CDR2 SYDVKM. The CDR3 bases are TGTGCCAGCAGTCTGGCGGGAGGTCACAATGAGCAGTTCTTC. It specifies CASSLAGGHNEQFF.

The chain employs TRBV27 and TRBJ2-7; D not certain. This CDR3 comprises 14 residues. The ends were cut back, 5 bases at V and 4 bases at J, with 15 bases in the middle. CDR1 and CDR2 (germline): MNHEY, SMNVEV (reference sequence). CDR3 nucleotide sequence: TGTGCCAGCAGTCCAATGAGTGGTGCGTACGAGCAGTACTTC. It encodes CASSPMSGAYEQYF.

The chain employs TRBV9 and TRBJ2-3; no firm D call. Trimming shortened V by 2 bases and J by 2 bases, and 9 bases separated the two germline ends. The CDR3 covers 14 residues. Per the germline V gene, CDR1 is SGDLS and CDR2 is YYNGEE. The CDR3 reads CASSVTDYTDTQYF. The DNA for the CDR3 is TGTGCCAGCAGCGTTACAGATTACACAGATACGCAGTATTTT.

The chain joins TRBV20-1 to TRBJ1-5; D unclear. This CDR3 has 10 residues. CDR1 is DFQATT, CDR2 SNEGSKA, per germline (reference sequence). With 8 bases removed from V and 8 bases from J, the gap between germline ends came to 10 bases. The CDR3 protein is CSIPGEPQHF. CDR3 in DNA: TGCAGTATACCCGGGGAGCCCCAGCATTTT.

This chain links TRBV2 with TRBJ2-7; 9 positions match TRBD1. CDR1 and CDR2 (germline): SNHLY, FYNNEI. V trimming: 7 bases; J trimming: 4 bases; junction bases outside the gene matches: 8. This CDR3 contains 14 residues. Here the CDR3 reads CASNAGTGFYEQYF. The CDR3 DNA is TGTGCCAGCAACGCCGGGACAGGGTTTTACGAGCAGTACTTC.